Presented here are 13 T cell receptor beta chains from one specimen sequenced in a study of blood T cell repertoires in COVID-19. The table came from immunoSEQ multiplex PCR; TCRdb's copy has only in-frame clones and leaves some out. This table has 150,000 to 200,000 clones, about 92% appearing once. Material: peripheral blood. The receptors were sampled from a woman aged 55-70 years with COVID-19, enrolled during active disease.

In the case of this clone: The junction departs from the called germline gene at one end, perhaps through a read error. The chain combines TRBV7-7 with TRBJ2-5, with 10 bases aligning to TRBD2. The V gene's germline CDR1 is SSHAT and CDR2 FNYEAQ (reference sequence). The CDR3 extends over 17 amino acids. CDR3 amino acids: CASSPISGGSPLETQYF. As DNA, the CDR3 is TGTGCTAGCAGCCCCATTAGCGGGGGGTCCCCCTTAGAGACCCAGTACTTC.

For the CDR3, the DNA is TGTGCCAGCAGTCATCTAACTGCACTGGTAGATACGCAGTATTTT. Translation: CASSHLTALVDTQYF. This chain uses TRBV27 with TRBJ2-3; D gene uncertain. This CDR3 is 15 amino acids long. CDR1 is MNHEY and CDR2 is SMNVEV in the germline V gene (reference sequence). V was clipped by 5 bases and J by 5 bases, with 17 bases between them.

The chain carries TRBV19 and TRBJ1-2; possible D gene TRBD1, 5 bases. CDR3 length: 14 amino acids. Germline V gene data show CDR1 as LNHDA and CDR2 as SQIVND (reference sequence). Trimming took off 3 bases at V and 4 bases at J, with 12 bases between the two ends. The CDR3 is CASSMARESYGYTF. The CDR3, as DNA: TGTGCCAGTAGTATGGCCAGGGAAAGCTATGGCTACACCTTC.

The rearrangement uses TRBV19 and TRBJ1-1; D gene ambiguous. Germline CDR1 LNHDA, CDR2 SQIVND (reference sequence). The CDR3 has 13 amino acids. The V end lost 0 bases, the J end lost 1 base, and 3 bases lay between the germline ends. In DNA form, the CDR3 reads TGTGCCAGTAGTATAGACGGGAACACTGAAGCTTTCTTT. Translating gives CASSIDGNTEAFF.

This clone was found once. The V call is TRBV6-2 or TRBV6-3, the J call TRBJ2-1; TRBD2 aligns across 7 bases. V lost 6 bases to trimming and J lost 7 bases; unmatched junction nucleotides: 6. CDR1 is MNHEY and CDR2 is SVGEGT in the germline V gene. The CDR3 consists of 13 residues. This chain's CDR3 is CASSGLVKNEQFF. The CDR3 DNA reads TGTGCCAGCAGCGGACTAGTGAAGAATGAGCAGTTCTTC.

The rearrangement uses TRBV5-1 and TRBJ1-2; D is perhaps TRBD1 (6 bases). CDR1 and CDR2 (germline): SGHRS, YFSETQ. Trimming took off 2 bases at V and 8 bases at J, with 16 bases between the two ends. CDR3 size: 14 residues. Here the CDR3 reads CASSFERTGLGYTF. The DNA for the CDR3 is TGCGCCAGCAGCTTCGAGCGTACAGGGTTAGGCTACACCTTC.

The count of this clone is one. The rearrangement joins TRBV2 to TRBJ1-2; D remains ambiguous. V gave up 6 bases and J gave up 8 bases, with 19 bases separating them. Looked up from germline, CDR1 is SNHLY and CDR2 is FYNNEI. CDR3 size: 14 residues. CDR3 sequence reads: CASSERELVYGYTF. The CDR3 nucleotides are TGTGCCAGCAGCGAAAGGGAGTTAGTCTACGGCTACACCTTC.

The CDR3 sequence: CASSQDGRAGYTF. The CDR3 region has the DNA TGTGCCAGCAGCCAAGATGGGAGGGCTGGCTACACCTTC. The V gene is TRBV3-1 (or the pseudogene TRBV3-2), the J gene TRBJ1-2, with D unresolved. Trimming left V 0 bases short and J 7 bases short, with 9 bases between. In germline, CDR1 is LGHDT, CDR2 YNNKEL (reference sequence). The CDR3 is made up of 13 amino acids.

This chain connects TRBV7-9 to TRBJ2-7; 7 nucleotides line up with TRBD1. CDR3 length: 16 residues. Germline V gene lookup returns CDR1 SEHNR and CDR2 FQNEAQ (reference sequence). The V segment lost 4 bases and the J segment 0 bases; nucleotides outside the gene matches: 9. The CDR3 reads CASSSEPGQISYEQYF. DNA of the CDR3: TGTGCCAGCAGCTCCGAACCGGGACAGATCTCCTACGAGCAGTACTTC. Filled out from reference TRBV7-9 and TRBJ2-7, the complete variable domain reads DTGVSQNPRHKITKRGQNVTFRCDPISEHNRLYWYRQTLGQGPEFLTYFQNEAQLEKSRLLSDRFSAERPKGSFSTLEIQRTEQGDSAMYLCASSSEPGQISYEQYFGPGTRLTVT.

J is TRBJ2-5 and V is TRBV6-6; the match to TRBD1 covers 8 bases. CDR3 length: 14 amino acids. The J segment lost 5 bases and the V segment lost 6 bases, leaving 8 bases of the junction unmatched. CDR1 and CDR2 (germline): MNHNY, SVGAGI (reference sequence). The CDR3 here is CASRGQGARETQYF. CDR3 nucleotide sequence: TGTGCCAGCAGGGGCCAGGGGGCCCGGGAGACCCAGTACTTC.

The V gene is TRBV11-1, the J gene TRBJ2-7; the D gene is possibly TRBD2 (6 bases). The CDR3 length is 14 residues. The V and J ends lost 1 base and 3 bases respectively, with 10 bases between them. The germline CDR1 and CDR2 sequences are SGHAT and FQDESV (reference sequence). CDR3 coding DNA: TGTGCCAGCAGCTTAGTCGCCGGGGGCTACGAGCAGTACTTC. It is translated as CASSLVAGGYEQYF.

J is TRBJ1-2 and V is TRBV4-2, with TRBD1 matching over 8 bases. This CDR3 comprises 14 residues. V gave up 3 bases and J gave up 8 bases; unmatched junction bases: 8. CDR1 and CDR2 (germline): LGHNA, YNFKEQ. The CDR3 DNA is TGTGCCAGCAGCCACCTAGGACAGGGTATAGGCTACACCTTC. Its protein is CASSHLGQGIGYTF.

This rearrangement joins TRBV18 to TRBJ1-2; 7 bases are shared with TRBD1. The germline CDR1 and CDR2 sequences are KGHSH and LQKENI. With V trimmed by 0 bases and J by 4 bases, 2 bases remained unmatched. The CDR3 sequence is 14 residues long. The CDR3 sequence is CASSPPTGVYGYTF. In DNA form, the CDR3 reads TGTGCCAGCTCACCACCAACAGGGGTCTATGGCTACACCTTC.